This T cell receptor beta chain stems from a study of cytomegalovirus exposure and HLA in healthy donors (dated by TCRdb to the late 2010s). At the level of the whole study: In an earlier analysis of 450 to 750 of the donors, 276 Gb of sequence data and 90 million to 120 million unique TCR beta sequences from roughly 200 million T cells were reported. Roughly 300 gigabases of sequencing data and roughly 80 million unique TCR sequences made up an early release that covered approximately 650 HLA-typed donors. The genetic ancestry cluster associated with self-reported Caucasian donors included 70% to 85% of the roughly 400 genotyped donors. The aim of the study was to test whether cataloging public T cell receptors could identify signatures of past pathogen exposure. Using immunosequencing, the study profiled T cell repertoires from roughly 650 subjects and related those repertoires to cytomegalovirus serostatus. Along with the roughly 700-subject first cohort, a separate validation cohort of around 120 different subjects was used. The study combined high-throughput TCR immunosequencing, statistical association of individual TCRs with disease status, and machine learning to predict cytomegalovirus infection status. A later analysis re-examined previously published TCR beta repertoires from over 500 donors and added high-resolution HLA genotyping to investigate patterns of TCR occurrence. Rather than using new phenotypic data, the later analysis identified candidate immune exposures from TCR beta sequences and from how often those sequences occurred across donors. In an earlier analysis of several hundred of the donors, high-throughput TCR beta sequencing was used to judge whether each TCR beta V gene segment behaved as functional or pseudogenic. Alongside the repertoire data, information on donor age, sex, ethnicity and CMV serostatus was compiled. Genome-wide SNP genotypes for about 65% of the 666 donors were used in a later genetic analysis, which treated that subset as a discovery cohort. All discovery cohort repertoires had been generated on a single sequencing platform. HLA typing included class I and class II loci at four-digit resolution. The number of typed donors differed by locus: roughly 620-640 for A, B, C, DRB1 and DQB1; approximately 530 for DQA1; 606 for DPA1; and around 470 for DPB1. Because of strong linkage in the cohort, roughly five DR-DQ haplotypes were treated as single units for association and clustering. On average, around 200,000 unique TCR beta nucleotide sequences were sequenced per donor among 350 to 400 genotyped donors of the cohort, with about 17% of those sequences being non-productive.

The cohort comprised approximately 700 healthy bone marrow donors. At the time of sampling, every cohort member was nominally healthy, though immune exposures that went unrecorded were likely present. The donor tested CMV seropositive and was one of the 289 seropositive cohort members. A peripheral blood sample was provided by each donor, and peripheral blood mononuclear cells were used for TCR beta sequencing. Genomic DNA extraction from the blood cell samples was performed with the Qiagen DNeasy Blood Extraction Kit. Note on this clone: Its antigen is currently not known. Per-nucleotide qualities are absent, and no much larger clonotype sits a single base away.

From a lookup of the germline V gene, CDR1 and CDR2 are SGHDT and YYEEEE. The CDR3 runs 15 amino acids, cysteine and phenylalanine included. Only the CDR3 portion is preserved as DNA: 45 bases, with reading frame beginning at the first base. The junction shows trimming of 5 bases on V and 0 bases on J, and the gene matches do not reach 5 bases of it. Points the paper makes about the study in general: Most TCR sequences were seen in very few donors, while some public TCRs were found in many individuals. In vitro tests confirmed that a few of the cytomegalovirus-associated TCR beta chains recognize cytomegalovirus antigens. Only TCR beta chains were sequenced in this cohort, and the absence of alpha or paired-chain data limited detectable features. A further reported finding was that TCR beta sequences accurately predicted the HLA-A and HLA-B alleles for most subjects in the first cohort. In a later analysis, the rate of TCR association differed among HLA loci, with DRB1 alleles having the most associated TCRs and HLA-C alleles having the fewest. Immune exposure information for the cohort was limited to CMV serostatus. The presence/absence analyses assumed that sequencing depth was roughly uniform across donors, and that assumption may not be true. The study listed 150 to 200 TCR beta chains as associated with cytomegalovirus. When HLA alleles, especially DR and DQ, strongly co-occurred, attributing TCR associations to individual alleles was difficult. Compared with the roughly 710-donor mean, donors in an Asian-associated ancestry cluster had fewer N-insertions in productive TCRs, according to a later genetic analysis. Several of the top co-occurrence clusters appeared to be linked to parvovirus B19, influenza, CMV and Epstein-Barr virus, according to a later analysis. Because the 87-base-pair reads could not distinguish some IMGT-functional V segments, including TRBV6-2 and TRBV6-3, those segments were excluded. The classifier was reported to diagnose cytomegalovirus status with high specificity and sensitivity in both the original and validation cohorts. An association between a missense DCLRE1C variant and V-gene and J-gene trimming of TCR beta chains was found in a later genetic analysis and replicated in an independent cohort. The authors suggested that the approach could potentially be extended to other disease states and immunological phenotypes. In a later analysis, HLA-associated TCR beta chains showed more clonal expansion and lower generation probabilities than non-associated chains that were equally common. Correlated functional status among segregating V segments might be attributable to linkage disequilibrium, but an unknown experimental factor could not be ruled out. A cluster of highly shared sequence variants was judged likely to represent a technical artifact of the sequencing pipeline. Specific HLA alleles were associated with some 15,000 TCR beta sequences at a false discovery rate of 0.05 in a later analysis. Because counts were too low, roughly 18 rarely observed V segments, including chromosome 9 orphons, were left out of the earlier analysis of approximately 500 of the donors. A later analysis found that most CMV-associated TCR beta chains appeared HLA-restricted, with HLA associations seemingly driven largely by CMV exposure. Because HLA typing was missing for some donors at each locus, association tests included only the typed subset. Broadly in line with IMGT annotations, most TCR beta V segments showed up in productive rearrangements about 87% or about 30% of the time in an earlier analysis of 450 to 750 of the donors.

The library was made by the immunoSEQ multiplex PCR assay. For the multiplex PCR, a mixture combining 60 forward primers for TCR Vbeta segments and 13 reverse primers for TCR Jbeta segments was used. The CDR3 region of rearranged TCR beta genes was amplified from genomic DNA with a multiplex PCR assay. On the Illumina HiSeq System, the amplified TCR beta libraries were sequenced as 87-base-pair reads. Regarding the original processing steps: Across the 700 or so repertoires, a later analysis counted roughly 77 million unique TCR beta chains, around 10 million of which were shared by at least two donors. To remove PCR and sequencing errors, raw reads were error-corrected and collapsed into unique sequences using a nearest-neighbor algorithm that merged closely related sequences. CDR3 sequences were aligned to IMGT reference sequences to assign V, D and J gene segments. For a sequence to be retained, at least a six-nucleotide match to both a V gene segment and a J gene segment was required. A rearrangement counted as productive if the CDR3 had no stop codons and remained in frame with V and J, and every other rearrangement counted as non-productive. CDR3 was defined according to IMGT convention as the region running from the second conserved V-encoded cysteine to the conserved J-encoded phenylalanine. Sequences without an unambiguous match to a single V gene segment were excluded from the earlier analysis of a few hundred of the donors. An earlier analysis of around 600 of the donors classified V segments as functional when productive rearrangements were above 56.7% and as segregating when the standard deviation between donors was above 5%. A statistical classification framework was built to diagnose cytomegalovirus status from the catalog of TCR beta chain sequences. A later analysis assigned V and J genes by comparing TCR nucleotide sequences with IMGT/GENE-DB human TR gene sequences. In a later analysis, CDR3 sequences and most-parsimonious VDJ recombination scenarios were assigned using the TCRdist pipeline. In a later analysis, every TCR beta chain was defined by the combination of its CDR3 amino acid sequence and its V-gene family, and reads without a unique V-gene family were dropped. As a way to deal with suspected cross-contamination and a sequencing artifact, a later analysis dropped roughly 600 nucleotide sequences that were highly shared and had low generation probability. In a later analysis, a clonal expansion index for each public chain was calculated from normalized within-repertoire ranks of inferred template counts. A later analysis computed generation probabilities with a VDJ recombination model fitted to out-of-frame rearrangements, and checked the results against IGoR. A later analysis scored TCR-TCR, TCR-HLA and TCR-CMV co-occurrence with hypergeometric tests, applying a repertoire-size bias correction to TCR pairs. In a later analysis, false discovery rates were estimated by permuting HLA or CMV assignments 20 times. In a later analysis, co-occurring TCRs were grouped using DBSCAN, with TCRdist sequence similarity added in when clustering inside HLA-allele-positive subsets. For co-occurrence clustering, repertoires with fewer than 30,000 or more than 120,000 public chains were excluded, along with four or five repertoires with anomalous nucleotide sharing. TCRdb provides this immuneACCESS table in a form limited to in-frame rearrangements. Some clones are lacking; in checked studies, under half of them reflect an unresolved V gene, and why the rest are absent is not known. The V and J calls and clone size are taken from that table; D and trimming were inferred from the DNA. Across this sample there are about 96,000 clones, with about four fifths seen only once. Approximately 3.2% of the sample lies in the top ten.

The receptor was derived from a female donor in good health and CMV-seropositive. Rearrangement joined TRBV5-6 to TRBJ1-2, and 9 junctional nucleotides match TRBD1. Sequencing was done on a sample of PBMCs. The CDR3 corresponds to CASSSRQGANYGYTF. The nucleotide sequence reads TGTGCCAGCAGTTCTAGACAGGGGGCTAACTATGGCTACACCTTC.